The following is a T cell receptor (beta chain) sequence with its context. The antigen is undetermined. These data are taken from a study of CD8 T cells in ankylosing spondylitis. Study outcomes and limitations: Peripheral blood held disease-linked clones only at relatively low frequency, and these were CD8+. It appeared that ankylosing spondylitis blood was characterized by a TCR beta motif of about eight highly homologous variants.

Trimming cost V 0 bases and J 0 bases, with 9 bases left between them. This CDR3 has 15 amino acids. In germline, CDR1 is LGHNA, CDR2 YNFKEQ. Library preparation for TCR beta used quantitative 5'-RACE with molecular barcodes. TCRdb re-called the 5' RACE reads through MiXCR, storing one row per CDR3 protein. In the table there are about 160,000 distinct CDR3 sequences, around 19% of which are singletons. The genes are TRBV4-2 and TRBJ2-7; the D gene is possibly TRBD1 (6 bases). The sequenced sample was blood, either unsorted or a sorted T cell fraction (not recorded which). The TCR comes from a male donor with ankylosing spondylitis or in good health (not recorded which). CDR3 DNA sequence: TGTGCCAGCAGCCAAGATGAGGACAGCTCCTACGAGCAGTACTTC. It specifies CASSQDEDSSYEQYF.